The T cell receptor beta chain under discussion was sequenced for a study of OX40 agonist ivuxolimab in advanced cancers. About the investigation overall: Ivuxolimab was an agonistic, fully human IgG2 monoclonal antibody directed against OX40 (CD134), a costimulatory receptor. Intravenous ivuxolimab was administered to patients every 2 weeks at six dose levels: 0.01, 0.1, 0.3, 1.5, 3 and 10 mg/kg. Among the approximately 54 dose-escalation patients, some 20 had hepatocellular carcinoma, 15 melanoma, 9 renal cell carcinoma and 9 head and neck cancer. In the dose-escalation cohort, around four fifths of patients were male, and the mean age was about 55 years, with a range of roughly 20 to 80. Patients were allowed to have had prior anti-PD-1, anti-PD-L1 or anti-CTLA-4 therapy, and 40% of the dose-escalation patients had previously received checkpoint inhibitors. Three dose-escalation patients achieved partial responses, one with hepatocellular carcinoma and two with cutaneous melanoma. Peripheral TCRbeta sequencing was intended to test whether TCR sequence diversity was altered and clonal T-cell expansion was caused by ivuxolimab. The paper describes the monotherapy dose-escalation part (N = 52 patients) of the phase I trial of ivuxolimab.

The junction shows trimming of 6 bases on V and 7 bases on J, plus 22 bases between the germline ends. Via the germline V gene (reference sequence), CDR1 is MNHEY and CDR2 SMNVEV. The CDR3 goes from the cysteine to the phenylalanine over 15 residues. This entry keeps only the CDR3 DNA: 45 bases, framed from base 1. To sequence the TCRbeta CDR3 region, genomic DNA was isolated from the sorted cells. The immunoSEQ Assay was used to sequence the TCRbeta CDR3 regions. Not all clones reach the TCRdb copy of this immuneACCESS table, which keeps in-frame sequences only. Checked studies attribute under half of the gap to unresolved V genes and leave the rest unexplained. This sample is represented by tens of thousands of clones; about four fifths of them were singletons. Together, the top ten hold less than 2.5% of the sample. Patients with autoimmune disease history or receiving systemic immunosuppression were excluded from the trial. In every dose cohort, peripheral blood was drawn for TCR sequencing at baseline, cycle 4 day 1, and cycle 7 day 1. Samples were obtained from an open-label, multicenter, first-in-human phase I dose-escalation trial of ivuxolimab. The trial enrolled adults with locally advanced or metastatic head and neck squamous cell, hepatocellular, melanoma or renal cell carcinoma. Before TCR sequencing, CD4+ and CD8+ T cells were separately sorted from peripheral blood.

A remark on this clone: Its antigen remains unidentified. No per-base quality is available; no much larger clone lies one base away.

The study at large found these results: In partial responders in the 0.1-3.0 mg/kg groups, normalized peripheral clonal expansion was found to be among the lowest, especially among CD8+ T cells. Low levels of normalized T-cell clonal expansion were also shown by some nonresponding patients. The antigen specificity of the clonally expanded peripheral T cells was not determined. At doses from 0.1 to 3.0 mg/kg, clonal expansion was seen in both CD4+ and CD8+ blood T cells between baseline and week 6. After ivuxolimab, expanded clones were on average more numerous among CD8+ T cells than among CD4+ T cells.

The sequencing used CD4+ or CD8+ T cells sorted from blood, collected in a trial of the OX40 agonist ivuxolimab. The source of this sequence is an adult with an advanced solid tumor such as melanoma, head and neck, liver or kidney cancer. This receptor chain uses TRBV27 and TRBJ2-7; TRBD1 could be the D gene, as 6 bases match. Here is the DNA: TGTGCCAGCAGGAGTGGTACAGGGCTGTTGGGGGAGCAGTACTTC. This codes for CASRSGTGLLGEQYF.